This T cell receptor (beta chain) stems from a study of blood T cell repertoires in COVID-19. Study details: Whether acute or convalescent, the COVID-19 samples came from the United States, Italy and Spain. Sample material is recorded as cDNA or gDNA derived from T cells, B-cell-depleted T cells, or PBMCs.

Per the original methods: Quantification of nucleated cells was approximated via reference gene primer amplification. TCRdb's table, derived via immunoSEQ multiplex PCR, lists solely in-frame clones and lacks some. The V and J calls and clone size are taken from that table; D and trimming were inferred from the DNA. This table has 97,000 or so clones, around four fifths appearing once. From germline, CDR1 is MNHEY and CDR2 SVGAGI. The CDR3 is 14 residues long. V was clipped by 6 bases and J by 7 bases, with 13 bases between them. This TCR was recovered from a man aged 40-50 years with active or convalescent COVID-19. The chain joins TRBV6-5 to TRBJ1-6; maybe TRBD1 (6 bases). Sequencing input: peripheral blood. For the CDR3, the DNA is TGTGCCAGCAGGGACAGTCAAGGCAATTCACCCCTCCACTTT. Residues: CASRDSQGNSPLHF.